These 22 T cell receptor beta chains were all obtained from the same sample, sequenced in a study of cytomegalovirus exposure and HLA in healthy donors. Primers for the PCR totalled 60 Vbeta and 13 Jbeta. This table comes from immunoSEQ multiplex PCR, and its TCRdb copy is limited to in-frame clones, with some not included. The sample lists approximately 210,000 clones, 85% to 90% occurring once. Sequences were obtained from PBMCs. The receptors were gathered from a young woman in good health and CMV-seronegative.

The chain combines TRBV5-1 with TRBJ1-3; possibly TRBD1 for D (5 bases). The V gene lost 6 bases and the J gene lost 4 bases, with 20 bases spanning the gap. The CDR3 runs 16 residues. CDR1 and CDR2 (germline): SGHRS, YFSETQ. This chain's CDR3 is CASTPGHTAGGNTIYF. The DNA of the CDR3 is TGCGCCAGCACCCCGGGGCATACTGCGGGAGGAAACACCATATATTTT. The whole variable domain, filled in from reference TRBV5-1 and TRBJ1-3, reads KAGVTQTPRYLIKTRGQQVTLSCSPISGHRSVSWYQQTPGQGLQFLFEYFSETQRNKGNFPGRFSGRQFSNSRSEMNVSTLELGDSALYLCASTPGHTAGGNTIYFGEGSWLTVV.

V and J are TRBV6-5 and TRBJ2-7, with 9 nucleotides matching TRBD1. Germline V gene data show CDR1 as MNHEY and CDR2 as SVGAGI. The junction had 9 bases not matched to a gene; V was cut back by 7 bases and J by 2 bases. The CDR3 loop spans 15 amino acids. In DNA form, the CDR3 reads TGTGCCAGCAACCCACTGGGACAGGGCACCTACGAGCAGTACTTC. Translation gives CASNPLGQGTYEQYF.

The chain links TRBV19 to TRBJ2-7; 8 nucleotides match TRBD1. Germline assignment: CDR1 LNHDA and CDR2 SQIVND (reference sequence). V lost 3 bases and J lost 2; bases outside the gene matches: 3. This CDR3 comprises 14 residues. CDR3 in DNA: TGTGCCAGTAGTATGACAGGGGATGCCTACGAGCAGTACTTC. Protein sequence: CASSMTGDAYEQYF.

V usage is TRBV29-1 and J usage is TRBJ2-2, with 10 nucleotides matching TRBD1. The J segment lost 5 bases and the V segment lost 7 bases, leaving 7 bases of the junction unmatched. This CDR3 region has 14 residues. In germline, CDR1 is SQVTM, CDR2 ANQGSEA. CDR3 region: CSGGDRGWTGELFF. DNA for the CDR3: TGCAGCGGTGGGGACAGGGGCTGGACCGGGGAGCTGTTTTTT.

V usage is TRBV6-6 and J usage is TRBJ1-1; 7 bases are shared with TRBD1. V was clipped by 7 bases and J by 9 bases; unmatched bases: 14. The CDR3 is 14 amino acids. Germline V gene data show CDR1 as MNHNY and CDR2 as SVGAGI (reference sequence). The CDR3 loop reads CASTPGGQSAKAFF. CDR3 sequence (DNA): TGTGCCAGCACACCTGGGGGACAGAGTGCTAAAGCTTTCTTT.

The chain joins TRBV5-4 to TRBJ2-1; D not resolved. The CDR3 covers 15 residues. Trimming left V 1 base short and J 1 base short, with 9 bases between. Germline assignment: CDR1 SGHNT and CDR2 YYREEE (reference sequence). CDR3 region: CASSLSVFSYNEQFF. CDR3 coding DNA: TGTGCCAGCAGCTTGTCCGTCTTTTCCTACAATGAGCAGTTCTTC.

V usage is TRBV11-2 and J usage is TRBJ1-2; 9 bases map to TRBD1. CDR3 length: 15 residues. J lost 6 bases, V lost 1 base, and 6 bases had no gene match. The germline gives CDR1 SGHAT, CDR2 FQNNGV. CDR3 nucleotide sequence: TGTGCCAGCAGCTTAGCCCGGACAGGGGTTAATGGCTACACCTTC. Encoded protein: CASSLARTGVNGYTF.

The chain has TRBV10-3 and TRBJ2-5; D may be TRBD2 (7 bases). This CDR3 is 14 amino acids long. V dropped 6 bases and J dropped 5 bases, with 16 bases sitting between them. Germline CDR1 is ENHRY and CDR2 is SYGVKD. CDR3 in DNA: TGTGCCATCAGCCCGAGGGGGGGCGAGGAGACCCAGTACTTC. As protein: CAISPRGGEETQYF.

In DNA form, the CDR3 reads TGTGCCAGCAGCGACGGGTACACCGGGGAGCTGTTTTTT. It yields the protein CASSDGYTGELFF. The chain links TRBV6-5 to TRBJ2-2; no clear D gene. Germline V gene sequence: CDR1 MNHEY, CDR2 SVGAGI. The CDR3 spans 13 residues. V was cut by 6 bases and J by 3 bases, with 8 bases left in between.

The chain is built from TRBV25-1 and TRBJ2-6; 9 bases agree with TRBD1. The V gene's germline CDR1 is MGHDK and CDR2 SYGVNS. J lost 2 bases, V lost 7 bases, and 12 bases had no gene match. This CDR3 is 18 amino acids long. The CDR3 nucleotides read TGTGCCAGCACCAGCGGGGACAGGGTTAAAACTGGGGCCAACGTCCTGACTTTC. Its translation: CASTSGDRVKTGANVLTF.

This chain uses TRBV2 with TRBJ1-1, with 9 bases matching TRBD1. This CDR3 spans 11 amino acids. The germline CDR1 and CDR2 sequences are SNHLY and FYNNEI. The junction had 1 base not matched to a gene; V was cut back by 6 bases and J by 8 bases. The CDR3 reads CASRGTGEAFF. The CDR3, as DNA: TGTGCCAGCAGGGGGACAGGGGAAGCTTTCTTT. The full variable domain, in which reference TRBV2 and TRBJ1-1 provide the parts outside the CDR3, is EPEVTQTPSHQVTQMGQEVILRCVPISNHLYFYWYRQILGQKVEFLVSFYNNEISEKSEIFDDQFSVERPDGSNFTLKIRSTKLEDSAMYFCASRGTGEAFFGQGTRLTVV.

The chain employs TRBV5-1 and TRBJ2-5, with 7 bases aligning to TRBD2. The last part of the DNA fits TRBJ2-7 better; the J call may be wrong. CDR3 size: 15 residues. Germline V gene sequence: CDR1 SGHRS, CDR2 YFSETQ. CDR3 sequence: CASSLAGLADYEQYF. CDR3 in DNA: TGCGCCAGCAGCTTGGCCGGGCTAGCGGACTACGAGCAGTACTTC.

This chain joins TRBV14 and TRBJ2-7, with D maybe TRBD1 (6 bases). V was trimmed by 2 bases and J by 2 bases, leaving 16 bases between them. This CDR3 has 16 amino acids. The germline CDR1 and CDR2 sequences are SGHDN and FVKESK. This CDR3 is CASSQSHTGRPYEQYF. Here the CDR3 DNA reads TGTGCCAGCAGCCAATCTCACACAGGGCGCCCCTACGAGCAGTACTTC.

The sample holds a few counts of this clone. This chain joins TRBV4-1 and TRBJ2-7; D remains unclear. The length of the CDR3 is 14 residues. V was pared by 1 base and J by 3 bases, with 10 bases between. CDR1 and CDR2 (germline): MGHRA, YSYEKL. Here the CDR3 DNA reads TGCGCCAGCAGCCAAGGTAGAGGTTTCTACGAGCAGTACTTC. As protein: CASSQGRGFYEQYF.

CDR3: CASRAGGQGNTEAFF. The CDR3 region has the DNA TGTGCCAGTAGGGCGGGGGGGCAAGGGAACACTGAAGCTTTCTTT. The chain employs TRBV19 and TRBJ1-1, with a tentative D call TRBD1 (6 bases). The CDR3 sequence is 15 residues long. Per germline, CDR1 LNHDA and CDR2 SQIVND (reference sequence). Trimming stripped 6 bases from V and 1 base from J, with 15 bases between.

The chain recombines TRBV7-9 with TRBJ2-1, with D perhaps matching TRBD2 (6 bases). Germline V gives CDR1 SEHNR, CDR2 FQNEAQ (reference sequence). Trimming took 5 bases from V and 6 from J, leaving 17 bases between them. There are 15 residues in the CDR3. CDR3 loop: CASSRVAGPVNEQFF. The CDR3 nucleotides read TGTGCCAGCAGCCGGGTTGCGGGGCCGGTCAATGAGCAGTTCTTC. The whole variable domain, remainder taken from reference TRBV7-9 and TRBJ2-1, is DTGVSQNPRHKITKRGQNVTFRCDPISEHNRLYWYRQTLGQGPEFLTYFQNEAQLEKSRLLSDRFSAERPKGSFSTLEIQRTEQGDSAMYLCASSRVAGPVNEQFFGPGTRLTVL.

V usage is TRBV30 and J usage is TRBJ2-7; D perhaps matches TRBD1 (5 bases). The CDR3 has 12 residues. V lost 2 bases and J lost 3, with 8 bases in between. Germline V gene lookup returns CDR1 GTSNPN and CDR2 SVGIG (reference sequence). The CDR3 bases are TGTGCCTGGAGTAGGGGAAGCTACGAGCAGTACTTC. The encoded protein is CAWSRGSYEQYF.

The chain combines TRBV6-1 with TRBJ1-4; 8 bases are a match to TRBD1. CDR3 size: 15 residues. The V segment lost 2 bases and the J segment 5 bases; nucleotides outside the gene matches: 4. Germline loops: CDR1 MNHNS, CDR2 SASEGT. DNA of the CDR3: TGTGCCAGCAGTGAAACAACAGGGGGAAATGAAAAACTGTTTTTT. This translates into CASSETTGGNEKLFF.

The chain recombines TRBV18 with TRBJ1-2; possibly TRBD1 for D (5 bases). The germline V gene encodes CDR1 KGHSH and CDR2 LQKENI. The CDR3 runs to 18 residues. With 6 bases removed from V and 0 bases from J, the gap between germline ends came to 23 bases. DNA of the CDR3: TGTGCCAGCTCCCCGGCGAGAAAGGGGATTGGGTCTAACTATGGCTACACCTTC. Its translation is CASSPARKGIGSNYGYTF.

The chain links TRBV7-8 to TRBJ1-5; 7 bases agree with TRBD1. Germline loops: CDR1 SGHVS, CDR2 FQNEAQ. This CDR3 has 15 amino acids. V lost 1 base, J lost 2 bases, and 2 bases stayed unmatched. The CDR3 bases are TGTGCCAGCAGCTTAGTCGGACAGGGCAATCAGCCCCAGCATTTT. Translated: CASSLVGQGNQPQHF. Full variable domain (remainder filled in from reference TRBV7-8 and TRBJ1-5): GAGVSQSPRYKVAKRGQDVALRCDPISGHVSLFWYQQALGQGPEFLTYFQNEAQLDKSGLPSDRFFAERPEGSVSTLKIQRTQQEDSAVYLCASSLVGQGNQPQHFGDGTRLSIL.

The V and J genes are TRBV6-1 and TRBJ1-2; perhaps TRBD1 as D (5 bases). The CDR3 has 12 amino acids. V dropped 6 bases and J dropped 8 bases, with 13 bases sitting between them. CDR1 MNHNS and CDR2 SASEGT come from the germline V gene. CDR3 amino acids: CASRSLTEGYTF. In DNA form, the CDR3 reads TGTGCCAGCAGAAGCCTGACAGAAGGCTACACCTTC.

The V call is TRBV15, the J call TRBJ2-5, with TRBD1 as a possible D gene (6 bases). The CDR3 covers 14 residues. From germline, CDR1 is LNHNV and CDR2 YYDKDF (reference sequence). The V end lost 5 bases, the J end lost 5 bases, and 15 bases lay between the germline ends. The CDR3 loop is CATSLQQGPETQYF. The CDR3 DNA follows: TGTGCCACCAGCTTACAACAGGGTCCCGAGACCCAGTACTTC.